These 22 T cell receptor beta chains were sequenced from one sample in a study of T cells in Graves' hyperthyroidism and ophthalmopathy. Amplified TCR beta CDR3 regions derived from RNA transcripts. First-round RT-PCR targeting the TCR CDR3 was performed with the HTBI primer set. Using its own MiXCR run on the multiplex PCR reads, TCRdb lists one record per CDR3 protein. This table has some 140,000 distinct CDR3 sequences, around 21% appearing once. Sequencing used blood. The source is a woman between 50 and 59 years old with Graves' hyperthyroidism that later progressed to Graves' ophthalmopathy.

This clonotype was seen many times. The chain is built from TRBV5-1 and TRBJ2-7; perhaps TRBD2 as D (5 bases). The germline V and J ends were trimmed by 2 bases and 7 bases, with 13 bases remaining between them. This CDR3 is built from 13 residues. CDR1 SGHRS and CDR2 YFSETQ come from the germline V gene. CDR3 region: CASSFTTTGEQYF. In nucleotides, the CDR3 is TGCGCCAGCAGCTTCACGACTACTGGGGAGCAGTACTTC.

This clonotype was detected many times. The CDR3 nucleotides read TGTGCCAGCAGTTACTGGGCGGGAGTAAATGAGCAGTTCTTC. Translating it yields CASSYWAGVNEQFF. The chain uses TRBV6-5 and TRBJ2-1; 7 nucleotides line up with TRBD2. V lost 1 base, J lost 7 bases, and 4 bases stayed unmatched. The CDR3 extends over 14 amino acids. Germline V gives CDR1 MNHEY, CDR2 SVGAGI.

This clonotype was recorded many times. J is TRBJ2-1 and V is TRBV27, with 9 bases aligning to TRBD2. CDR3 length equals 19 residues. Germline trimming cut 0 bases from V and 4 bases from J; bases unmatched to any gene: 13. Per the germline V gene, CDR1 is MNHEY and CDR2 is SMNVEV (reference sequence). The CDR3 sequence is CASSLSKVGTSRRYNEQFF. Here the CDR3 DNA reads TGTGCCAGCAGTTTATCGAAAGTAGGGACTAGCAGACGTTACAATGAGCAGTTCTTC.

The J gene is TRBJ1-2, the V gene TRBV5-5; the D is unclear. The CDR3 totals 11 residues. V gave up 4 bases and J gave up 7 bases, with 8 bases separating them. CDR1 is SGHKS and CDR2 is YYEKEE in the germline V gene (reference sequence). CDR3 in amino acids: CASSLQRGYTF. For the CDR3, the DNA is TGTGCCAGCAGCCTACAGCGTGGCTACACCTTC.

The DNA for the CDR3 is TGCGCCAGCAGTGAGCAAGGACAGTATGGCTACACCTTC. This encodes CASSEQGQYGYTF. The chain couples TRBV10-2 to TRBJ1-2, with D perhaps TRBD1 (6 bases). This CDR3 region has 13 residues. V was cut by 2 bases and J by 5 bases, with 9 bases left in between. Germline V CDR1 and CDR2: WSHSY, SAAADI.

The table lists this clonotype with many counts. V is TRBV12-3 or TRBV12-4 and J is TRBJ1-5; D might be TRBD1 (5 bases). This CDR3 has 14 residues. Trimming took 3 bases from V and 7 from J, leaving 13 bases between them. CDR3 sequence: CASSFRAGWQPQHF. In nucleotides, the CDR3 is TGTGCCAGCAGTTTCCGGGCAGGGTGGCAGCCCCAGCATTTT.

This clonotype was counted at least ten times. V is TRBV28 and J is TRBJ2-3, with 8 bases aligning to TRBD1. Per the germline V gene, CDR1 is MDHEN and CDR2 is SYDVKM. V gave up 2 bases and J gave up 2 bases; unmatched junction bases: 0. The CDR3 runs 14 residues. The CDR3 bases are TGTGCCAGCAGTTTACAGGGGGCCACAGATACGCAGTATTTT. Residues: CASSLQGATDTQYF.

The rearrangement joins TRBV6-4 to TRBJ2-1; 9 bases line up with TRBD2. Germline CDR1 MRHNA, CDR2 SNTAGT. With V trimmed by 3 bases and J by 1 base, 4 bases remained unmatched. The CDR3 extends over 16 amino acids. The CDR3 region is CASSETLAGSYNEQFF. CDR3 in DNA: TGTGCCAGCAGTGAAACCCTAGCGGGGTCCTACAATGAGCAGTTCTTC.

V usage is TRBV6-1 and J usage is TRBJ1-6; 8 nucleotides align to TRBD1. V gave up 6 bases and J gave up 7 bases; unmatched junction bases: 5. Germline lookup yields CDR1 MNHNS and CDR2 SASEGT. This CDR3 contains 14 residues. CDR3 amino acids: CASRTGERNSPLHF. CDR3 sequence (DNA): TGTGCCAGCAGGACAGGGGAAAGGAATTCACCCCTCCACTTT.

The chain has TRBV19 and TRBJ2-2, with a tentative D call TRBD2 (5 bases). Germline V gene sequence: CDR1 LNHDA, CDR2 SQIVND (reference sequence). There are 14 residues in the CDR3. Trimming removed 3 bases at V and 6 bases at J, with 11 bases between. As DNA, the CDR3 is TGTGCCAGTAGTATTGGGAGCACCGCCGGGGAGCTGTTTTTT. This codes for CASSIGSTAGELFF.

The CDR3 DNA reads TGTGCCAGCAGTGAAAGAGGCGGCGGGGGTACCAAGCAGTACTTC. Translation: CASSERGGGGTKQYF. The rearrangement links TRBV25-1 to TRBJ2-7; 7 positions agree with TRBD2. The CDR3 runs 15 residues. Germline CDR1 is MGHDK and CDR2 is SYGVNS. J lost 8 bases, V lost 2 bases, and 12 bases had no gene match.

This clonotype has more than one count but fewer than ten. The rearrangement uses TRBV7-2 and TRBJ1-2; no firm D call. Germline loops: CDR1 SGHTA, CDR2 FQGNSA. This CDR3 contains 14 residues. The ends were cut back, 1 base at V and 5 bases at J, with 11 bases in the middle. CDR3 amino acids: CASSLGEVEYGYTF. In DNA, the CDR3 is TGTGCCAGCAGCTTAGGGGAGGTTGAGTATGGCTACACCTTC.

The rearrangement links TRBV28 to TRBJ1-2; D is perhaps TRBD1 (5 bases). Trimming left V 8 bases short and J 8 bases short, with 18 bases between. The CDR3 contains 13 residues. CDR1 and CDR2 (germline): MDHEN, SYDVKM. CDR3 residues: CASYSSGGGGYTF. The CDR3 coding sequence is TGTGCCAGCTATTCGAGCGGTGGGGGAGGCTACACCTTC.

This clonotype was detected ten times or more. The rearrangement joins TRBV14 to TRBJ1-1, with D unresolved. V dropped 0 bases and J dropped 0 bases, with 2 bases sitting between them. This CDR3 comprises 13 residues. CDR1 and CDR2 (germline): SGHDN, FVKESK. As DNA, the CDR3 is TGTGCCAGCAGCCAAGAGATGAACACTGAAGCTTTCTTT. This translates into CASSQEMNTEAFF.

The rearrangement uses TRBV28 and TRBJ2-7; D possibly corresponds to TRBD1 (5 bases). The CDR3 sequence is 13 residues long. Germline assignment: CDR1 MDHEN and CDR2 SYDVKM. Trimming cost V 2 bases and J 10 bases, with 15 bases left between them. The DNA of the CDR3 is TGTGCCAGCAGTTTAGACAGAAATTCGGATCAGTACTTC. Protein product: CASSLDRNSDQYF.

V and J are TRBV12-3 or TRBV12-4 and TRBJ1-2, with 8 bases matching TRBD1. The J segment lost 1 base and the V segment lost 5 bases, leaving 6 bases of the junction unmatched. This CDR3 has 15 residues. The CDR3 bases are TGTGCCAGCAGTCCACGGACAGGGTTTAACTATGGCTACACCTTC. This sequence encodes CASSPRTGFNYGYTF.

This clonotype was seen at least ten times. The rearrangement uses TRBV7-8 and TRBJ2-7; the D is unclear. CDR1 and CDR2 (germline): SGHVS, FQNEAQ. The V gene lost 1 base and the J gene lost 6 bases, with 7 bases spanning the gap. The length of the CDR3 is 12 residues. The CDR3 loop is CASSLDWGEQYF. The CDR3 DNA reads TGTGCCAGCAGCTTAGATTGGGGCGAGCAGTACTTC.

In this sample, this clonotype turned up a few times. The chain recombines TRBV2 with TRBJ2-7; maybe TRBD1 (5 bases). V was clipped by 7 bases and J by 2 bases, with 9 bases between them. There are 12 residues in the CDR3. Germline CDR1 SNHLY, CDR2 FYNNEI. The CDR3 DNA reads as TGTGCCAGCAAAACAGGCCCCTACGAGCAGTACTTC. This sequence encodes CASKTGPYEQYF.

This clonotype has a count of ten or more. The chain joins TRBV11-3 to TRBJ2-3; D tentatively fits TRBD1 or TRBD2 (6 bases each). Between the trimmed V and J ends, which lost 2 bases and 1 base, there was a span of 7 bases. CDR1 and CDR2 from the germline V gene are SGHNT and YENEEA. The CDR3 runs 14 residues. The CDR3: CASSLRGGTDTQYF. The CDR3 nucleotides are TGTGCCAGCAGCTTAAGGGGGGGCACAGATACGCAGTATTTT.

This clonotype was picked up a small number of times. This chain uses TRBV7-3 with TRBJ2-1, with 7 bases aligning to TRBD2. The germline V gene encodes CDR1 SGHTA and CDR2 FQGTGA. J was trimmed by 8 bases and V by 0 bases; bases with no gene match: 10. The CDR3 extends over 16 amino acids. The CDR3 spells CASSLTGGRGRDEQFF. CDR3 nucleotide sequence: TGTGCCAGCAGCTTAACCGGGGGGAGGGGTAGAGATGAGCAGTTCTTC. The variable domain in full, with the rest retrieved from reference TRBV7-3 and TRBJ2-1, is GAGVSQTPSNKVTEKGKYVELRCDPISGHTALYWYRQSLGQGPEFLIYFQGTGAADDSGLPNDRFFAVRPEGSVSTLKIQRTERGDSAVYLCASSLTGGRGRDEQFFGPGTRLTVL.

The chain recombines TRBV20-1 with TRBJ1-3; D ambiguous. Germline-derived CDR1 and CDR2 are DFQATT and SNEGSKA (reference sequence). This CDR3 comprises 13 residues. Trimming stripped 6 bases from V and 0 bases from J, with 9 bases between. The CDR3 nucleotides read TGCAGTGCCGTGGGGTACTCTGGAAACACCATATATTTT. This translates into CSAVGYSGNTIYF.

The sample holds a few counts of this clonotype. The gene calls are TRBV7-9 and TRBJ2-3; no reliable D call. V shed 7 bases and J shed 4 bases, with 15 bases lying between them. This CDR3 comprises 14 residues. Per germline, CDR1 SEHNR and CDR2 FQNEAQ (reference sequence). The CDR3 region has the DNA TGTGCCAGCACCCCCCTGGGTTGGTCAGATACGCAGTATTTT. Residues: CASTPLGWSDTQYF.